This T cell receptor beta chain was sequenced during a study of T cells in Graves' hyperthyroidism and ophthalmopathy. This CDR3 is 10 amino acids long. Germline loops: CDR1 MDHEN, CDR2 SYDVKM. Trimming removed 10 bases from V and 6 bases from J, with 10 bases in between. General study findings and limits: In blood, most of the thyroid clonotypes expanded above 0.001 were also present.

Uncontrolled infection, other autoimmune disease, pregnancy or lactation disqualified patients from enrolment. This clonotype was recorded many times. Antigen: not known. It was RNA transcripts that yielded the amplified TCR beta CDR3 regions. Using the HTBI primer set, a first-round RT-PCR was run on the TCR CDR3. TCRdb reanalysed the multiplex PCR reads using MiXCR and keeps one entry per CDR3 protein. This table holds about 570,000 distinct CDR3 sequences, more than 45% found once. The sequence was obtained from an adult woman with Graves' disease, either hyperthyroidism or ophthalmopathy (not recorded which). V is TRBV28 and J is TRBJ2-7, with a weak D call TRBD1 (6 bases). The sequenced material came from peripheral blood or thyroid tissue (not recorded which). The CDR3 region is CAIARGEQYF. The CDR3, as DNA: TGTGCCATCGCCAGGGGCGAGCAGTACTTC.